This record looks at one TCR beta chain sequence and its context. The data were obtained in a study of blood T cells in healthy people across ages. A second PCR, run for about 6 to 12 cycles, used a sample-barcoded 5' primer plus a J-beta primer mix. TCRdb reprocessed the 5' RACE reads with MiXCR, giving one entry per CDR3 protein. Of some 1.5 million distinct CDR3 sequences listed, 28% were seen once; the top ten hold roughly 8.2%. The germline V and J ends were trimmed by 2 bases and 5 bases, with 11 bases remaining between them. CDR3 size: 14 residues. This chain joins TRBV12-3 or TRBV12-4 and TRBJ2-3; D is unresolved. The clonotype originates from a young woman in good health. What was sequenced was blood. This chain's CDR3 is CASSLSPWGDTQYF. Written as DNA, the CDR3 is TGTGCCAGCAGTTTAAGTCCCTGGGGAGATACGCAGTATTTT.